This entry lists 13 T cell receptor beta chains sequenced from one sample in a study of regulatory T cells in long-lasting Graves disease (dated by TCRdb to about 2021). The time point tag for this specimen amounts to: persistent/refractory GD, antithyroid drugs over 5 years with positive TRAb. For both TCR sequencing and RNA sequencing, RNA was extracted from PBMCs using TRIzol. Library prep was done by multiplex PCR. Sequencer: Illumina HiSeq 4000. TCR beta libraries were built with iRepertoire HTBI primers and Arm-PCR amplification of CDR3 regions. TCRdb redid the processing of the public reads, applying fastp at Q25 and MiXCR, and retained in-frame beta chains. For every CDR3 protein sequence, its rows merge into one entry that carries the most common genes and DNA. Recorded for this sample are over 650,000 distinct CDR3 sequences; 30% of them occurred a single time. 40% to 55% of the sample is held by the ten biggest clonotypes.

The sequencing here drew on peripheral blood mononuclear cells (PBMCs), taken when the disease was refractory, from a patient treated with antithyroid drugs. The source of these receptors is a female donor with Graves disease.

V gene TRBV6-1 combines with J gene TRBJ2-1; 8 nucleotides agree with TRBD2. Trimming took 3 bases from V and 3 from J; bases not matched to a gene: 4. This CDR3 comprises 15 residues. Looked up from germline, CDR1 is MNHNS and CDR2 is SASEGT. The CDR3 spells CASSEASGFYNEQFF. DNA of the CDR3: TGTGCCAGCAGTGAGGCTAGCGGGTTCTACAATGAGCAGTTCTTC.

The chain combines TRBV30 with TRBJ2-5; D is ambiguous. The V gene lost 5 bases and the J gene lost 4 bases, with 11 bases spanning the gap. The germline CDR1 and CDR2 sequences are GTSNPN and SVGIG (reference sequence). CDR3 size: 12 residues. CDR3 residues: CAWAAGSETQYF. CDR3 DNA: TGTGCCTGGGCGGCCGGGTCAGAGACCCAGTACTTC.

The CDR3 loop is CASSRQGPNSPLHF. The CDR3 nucleotides are TGTGCCAGCAGCCGACAGGGGCCGAATTCACCCCTCCACTTT. The chain uses TRBV12-3 or TRBV12-4 and TRBJ1-6; 8 bases are shared with TRBD1. This CDR3 has 14 amino acids. V shed 6 bases, J shed 7 bases, and the junction held 5 bases outside the gene matches.

The V and J genes are TRBV10-3 and TRBJ1-6; D is possibly TRBD1 (6 bases). Trimming took 8 bases from V and 9 from J, leaving 26 bases between them. The CDR3 runs to 17 residues. Germline CDR1 is ENHRY and CDR2 is SYGVKD. CDR3 sequence reads: CAIGTRDTDPLGSPLHF. As DNA, the CDR3 is TGTGCCATCGGGACCCGGGACACAGATCCGTTAGGTTCACCCCTCCACTTT.

As regards this clonotype: Just one base apart from a much larger clone, this may be a read error. The CDR3 does not close with the conserved phenylalanine or tryptophan, likely indicating a read error. The chain couples TRBV11-2 to TRBJ1-1; D uncertain. The germline V gene encodes CDR1 SGHAT and CDR2 FQNNGV. The CDR3 extends over 15 amino acids. V was shortened by 1 base and J by 0 bases, with 9 bases between the two germline ends. CDR3 loop: CASSLVGGMNTEAFS. In DNA form, the CDR3 reads TGTGCCAGCAGCTTAGTTGGAGGGATGAACACTGAAGCTTTCTCT.

This clonotype was seen at least ten times. The chain joins TRBV28 to TRBJ2-1; 13 nucleotides match TRBD2. Trimming at V came to 2 bases and at J to 2 bases, leaving 0 bases not matched to a gene. This CDR3 is built from 16 residues. The germline V gene encodes CDR1 MDHEN and CDR2 SYDVKM. CDR3 sequence: CASSLTSGRAYNEQFF. CDR3 DNA: TGTGCCAGCAGTTTAACTAGCGGGAGGGCCTACAATGAGCAGTTCTTC.

The table lists this clonotype with many counts. The chain combines TRBV2 with TRBJ2-7; D might be TRBD1 (6 bases). CDR1 and CDR2 (germline): SNHLY, FYNNEI. The CDR3 has 13 residues. Trimming removed 4 bases from V and 13 bases from J, with 20 bases in between. CDR3 sequence (DNA): TGTGCCAGCAGTGGGGCAGGGGCGAACGTGTACTACTTC. It is translated as CASSGAGANVYYF.

This sequence joins TRBV29-1 and TRBJ2-2, with TRBD2 as a possible D gene (5 bases). The CDR3 consists of 12 residues. Trimming cost V 8 bases and J 7 bases, with 14 bases left between them. The germline gives CDR1 SQVTM, CDR2 ANQGSEA. The CDR3 region is CSSLEANGELFF. The CDR3 DNA sequence: TGCAGCTCCCTGGAGGCTAACGGGGAGCTGTTTTTT.

This clonotype was recorded a few times. The chain uses TRBV5-1 and TRBJ1-2, with a weak D call TRBD1 (6 bases). Germline CDR1 and CDR2: SGHRS and YFSETQ. This CDR3 is built from 15 residues. V shed 4 bases and J shed 3 bases, with 16 bases lying between them. CDR3 in DNA: TGCGCCAGCAGCCCTGCAAACAGGGCTTACTATGGCTACACCTTC. Its translation: CASSPANRAYYGYTF.

This clonotype was counted many times. V usage is TRBV20-1 and J usage is TRBJ2-7; possibly TRBD2 for D (5 bases). From germline, CDR1 is DFQATT and CDR2 SNEGSKA (reference sequence). The length of the CDR3 is 12 residues. The V and J ends lost 5 bases and 0 bases respectively, with 8 bases between them. The CDR3 DNA sequence: TGCAGTGCTTCGGAGGACTCCTACGAGCAGTACTTC. Translated, it gives CSASEDSYEQYF.

The gene calls are TRBV5-1 and TRBJ2-7; 9 nucleotides line up with TRBD1. This CDR3 is 17 amino acids long. Trimming took 2 bases from V and 6 from J; bases not matched to a gene: 15. Germline lookup yields CDR1 SGHRS and CDR2 YFSETQ. The CDR3 DNA reads TGCGCCAGCAGCTTTTACTCCGGGGACAGGGCTTCTTCCGAGCAGTACTTC. Its protein product is CASSFYSGDRASSEQYF.

The chain recombines TRBV3-1 with TRBJ1-1; D remains unclear. The germline V and J ends were trimmed by 4 bases and 0 bases, with 9 bases remaining between them. Germline V gene lookup returns CDR1 LGHDT and CDR2 YNNKEL (reference sequence). This CDR3 spans 14 amino acids. The CDR3, as DNA: TGTGCCAGCAGCCCGAGGGCTTTGAACACTGAAGCTTTCTTT. It specifies CASSPRALNTEAFF.

This chain links TRBV5-1 with TRBJ2-7, with D perhaps being TRBD1 or TRBD2 (5 bases each). V lost 0 bases, J lost 6 bases, and 16 bases lay in between. The germline CDR1 and CDR2 sequences are SGHRS and YFSETQ. CDR3 length equals 15 residues. CDR3 coding DNA: TGCGCCAGCAGCTTGGACGGTCAATCGAGGGGCGAGCAGTACTTC. Its translation: CASSLDGQSRGEQYF.